This T cell receptor (beta chain) was observed in a study of blood T cell repertoires in COVID-19. Study information: The origin of the acute and convalescent COVID-19 samples was the United States, Italy and Spain. In each case, the material was cDNA or gDNA derived from T cells, B-cell-depleted T cells, or PBMCs.

As processed by the authors: Estimation of nucleated cell counts was performed using reference gene primer amplification. Measured with immunoSEQ multiplex PCR; TCRdb has only the in-frame clones, and not every one. V, J and clone size are those of that table, while D and trimming were read from the DNA. The table includes 85,000 to 110,000 clones, 70% to 90% detected once. The germline CDR1 and CDR2 sequences are KGHSH and LQKENI. The V and J ends lost 6 bases and 0 bases, in that order; junction bases with no gene match: 8. CDR3 size: 16 residues. The TCR sequence derives from a human donor in a cohort sampled during active COVID-19. The chain employs TRBV18 and TRBJ1-3; 7 bases are a match to TRBD1. The source material was peripheral blood. CDR3 region: CASSWGGTVSGNTIYF. The CDR3 DNA reads TGTGCCAGCTCCTGGGGCGGGACAGTCTCTGGAAACACCATATATTTT.